Following are 26 T cell receptor beta chains from one sample sequenced in a study of OX40 agonist ivuxolimab in advanced cancers. The assay was immunoSEQ multiplex PCR, and TCRdb's table has in-frame clones only and misses some. The sample records under 80,000 clones, about 90% being singletons. The sequencing used CD4+ or CD8+ T cells sorted from blood, collected in a trial of the OX40 agonist ivuxolimab. The receptors derive from an adult with an advanced solid tumor such as melanoma, head and neck, liver or kidney cancer.

The V call is TRBV7-9, the J call TRBJ2-7; no clear D. V shed 1 base and J shed 3 bases, with 4 bases lying between them. Looked up from germline, CDR1 is SEHNR and CDR2 is FQNEAQ (reference sequence). The CDR3 runs 12 residues. The CDR3 DNA follows: TGTGCCAGCAGCTTAGAGTTCTACGAGCAGTACTTC. Encoded protein: CASSLEFYEQYF.

The chain has TRBV18 and TRBJ1-3; tentative D call: TRBD1 (6 bases). This CDR3 spans 19 amino acids. The germline V gene has CDR1 KGHSH and CDR2 LQKENI. V gave up 3 bases and J gave up 2 bases, with 23 bases separating them. The CDR3 DNA follows: TGTGCCAGCTCACCTCAATGGGCCACAGGGTCTATCACTGGAAACACCATATATTTT. It yields the protein CASSPQWATGSITGNTIYF.

This clone was detected only once. V gene TRBV10-3 combines with J gene TRBJ1-2; D is unclear. Germline CDR1 is ENHRY and CDR2 is SYGVKD. Trimming pared 0 bases from V and 0 bases from J, leaving 8 bases between. The CDR3 has 15 residues. CDR3 protein: CAISESGSSNYGYTF. The CDR3 nucleotides read TGTGCCATCAGTGAGTCAGGCAGCTCTAACTATGGCTACACCTTC.

The CDR3 sequence is CASSLGGGNQPQHF. As DNA, the CDR3 is TGCGCCAGCAGCTTGGGGGGTGGGAATCAGCCCCAGCATTTT. This sequence joins TRBV5-1 and TRBJ1-5; no reliable D call. Germline lookup yields CDR1 SGHRS and CDR2 YFSETQ. CDR3 length equals 14 residues. V lost 0 bases and J 4 bases, leaving 8 bases between the germline ends.

The chain combines TRBV7-9 with TRBJ1-2, with D unresolved. From germline, CDR1 is SEHNR and CDR2 FQNEAQ (reference sequence). Trimming removed 1 base at V and 3 bases at J, with 12 bases between. The CDR3 loop spans 15 amino acids. Here the CDR3 reads CASSLGLEWDYGYTF. CDR3 in DNA: TGTGCCAGCAGCTTAGGTCTGGAGTGGGACTATGGCTACACCTTC.

This chain links TRBV27 with TRBJ2-3; 11 positions match TRBD2. The germline V gene encodes CDR1 MNHEY and CDR2 SMNVEV (reference sequence). Trimming took 7 bases from V and 1 from J; bases not matched to a gene: 4. The CDR3 is 15 amino acids. The CDR3 region has the DNA TGTGCCAGCACCTTTAGCGGGGGGGGCACAGATACGCAGTATTTT. Translation gives CASTFSGGGTDTQYF.

In its sample, this clone was seen a few times. The rearrangement links TRBV29-1 to TRBJ2-7; D unresolved. CDR1 and CDR2 (germline): SQVTM, ANQGSEA. CDR3 length: 12 residues. Trimming took 0 bases from V and 6 from J, leaving 9 bases between them. The CDR3 DNA follows: TGCAGCGTTGAAGATCGGACCGGCGAGCAGTACTTC. Translation gives CSVEDRTGEQYF.

The chain employs TRBV6-5 and TRBJ1-1, with a weak D call TRBD1 (6 bases). The CDR3 extends over 14 amino acids. V was trimmed by 4 bases and J by 1 base, leaving 10 bases between them. Germline V gene sequence: CDR1 MNHEY, CDR2 SVGAGI. Here the CDR3 reads CASSSPTGNTEAFF. DNA for the CDR3: TGTGCCAGCAGTTCCCCGACAGGGAACACTGAAGCTTTCTTT.

This clone was observed a handful of times. The chain combines TRBV28 with TRBJ1-3; a possible D gene is TRBD1 (6 bases). V lost 4 bases and J 1 base, leaving 17 bases between the germline ends. This CDR3 contains 17 residues. Germline V gene data show CDR1 as MDHEN and CDR2 as SYDVKM. CDR3: CASSYRGARGSGNTIYF. The CDR3 region has the DNA TGTGCCAGCAGTTATCGGGGAGCCAGGGGATCTGGAAACACCATATATTTT.

The chain links TRBV27 to TRBJ1-6, with 8 positions matching TRBD1. The V segment lost 5 bases and the J segment 10 bases; nucleotides outside the gene matches: 7. Germline CDR1 reads MNHEY; CDR2 reads SMNVEV (reference sequence). There are 14 residues in the CDR3. The CDR3 here is CASSLQGARSPLHF. Here the CDR3 DNA reads TGTGCCAGCAGTCTCCAGGGGGCTAGGTCACCCCTCCACTTT.

J is TRBJ2-7 and V is TRBV19; 10 nucleotides line up with TRBD1. With V trimmed by 9 bases and J by 6 bases, 5 bases remained unmatched. Germline V gene data show CDR1 as LNHDA and CDR2 as SQIVND (reference sequence). The CDR3 totals 12 residues. CDR3 coding DNA: TGTGCCAGGCCGGGACAGGGGTTCGAGCAGTACTTC. Its protein is CARPGQGFEQYF. The variable domain in full, completed from reference TRBV19 and TRBJ2-7, reads DGGITQSPKYLFRKEGQNVTLSCEQNLNHDAMYWYRQDPGQGLRLIYYSQIVNDFQKGDIAEGYSVSREKKESFPLTVTSAQKNPTAFYLCARPGQGFEQYFGPGTRLTVT.

The V call is TRBV5-4, the J call TRBJ2-7; 7 bases are shared with TRBD2. J gave up 7 bases and V 6 bases, and 16 bases lay outside the gene matches. CDR1 is SGHNT, CDR2 YYREEE, per germline (reference sequence). The CDR3 extends over 15 amino acids. The DNA for the CDR3 is TGTGCCAGCACCGCGGAGGGATGGGAGGGACGGGAGCAGTACTTC. It is translated as CASTAEGWEGREQYF.

The chain joins TRBV7-9 to TRBJ1-1, with unresolved D. Germline V gene data show CDR1 as SEHNR and CDR2 as FQNEAQ (reference sequence). The CDR3 runs 13 residues. Trimming shortened V by 5 bases and J by 0 bases, and 7 bases separated the two germline ends. CDR3 sequence reads: CASSQLMNTEAFF. The CDR3 region has the DNA TGTGCCAGCAGCCAACTAATGAACACTGAAGCTTTCTTT.

This clone turned up a few times. The chain is built from TRBV15 and TRBJ2-4; no firm D call. CDR1 and CDR2 (germline): LNHNV, YYDKDF (reference sequence). V lost 4 bases and J 11 bases, leaving 9 bases between the germline ends. CDR3 length: 11 residues. In DNA, the CDR3 is TGTGCCACCAGCATCGAAGAAGTTCAGTACTTC. Residues: CATSIEEVQYF.

A few counts support this clone. This chain links TRBV5-8 with TRBJ1-6; TRBD1 might be the D (5 bases). CDR1 and CDR2 (germline): SGHTS, YDEGEE. V shed 3 bases and J shed 7 bases, with 8 bases lying between them. The CDR3 loop spans 13 amino acids. CDR3 loop: CASSSGANSPLHF. The CDR3 DNA is TGTGCCAGCAGCTCCGGGGCAAATTCACCCCTCCACTTT. The entire variable domain, with the rest obtained from reference TRBV5-8 and TRBJ1-6, is as follows: EAGVTQSPTHLIKTRGQQATLRCSPISGHTSVYWYQQALGLGLQFLLWYDEGEERNRGNFPPRFSGRQFPNYSSELNVNALELEDSALYLCASSSGANSPLHFGNGTRLTVT.

The V and J genes are TRBV5-1 and TRBJ2-4; D not certain. V was pared by 0 bases and J by 6 bases, with 7 bases between. The CDR3 is 13 amino acids. Germline V gene data show CDR1 as SGHRS and CDR2 as YFSETQ. CDR3 nucleotide sequence: TGCGCCAGCAGCTTGGGTATCTTAAACATTCAGTACTTC. Protein product: CASSLGILNIQYF. Filled out from reference TRBV5-1 and TRBJ2-4, the complete variable domain reads KAGVTQTPRYLIKTRGQQVTLSCSPISGHRSVSWYQQTPGQGLQFLFEYFSETQRNKGNFPGRFSGRQFSNSRSEMNVSTLELGDSALYLCASSLGILNIQYFGAGTRLSVL.

The chain combines TRBV4-2 with TRBJ1-1; D not certain. Trimming took off 6 bases at V and 1 base at J, with 9 bases between the two ends. This CDR3 is 13 amino acids long. Germline values: CDR1 LGHNA, CDR2 YNFKEQ. The CDR3 nucleotides are TGTGCCAGCAGGAGGCAGCGGAACACTGAAGCTTTCTTT. As protein: CASRRQRNTEAFF.

This clone was counted a single time. One junction end disagrees with the germline gene, perhaps due to a read error. The chain recombines TRBV7-7 with TRBJ2-2; D remains unclear. CDR3 length equals 12 residues. CDR1 SSHAT and CDR2 FNYEAQ come from the germline V gene (reference sequence). CDR3 sequence reads: CASSFLTGELFF. The CDR3 nucleotides read TGTGCTAGCAGCTTTTTAACCGGGGAGCTGTTTTTT.

The CDR3: CASSPLVGQPQHF. CDR3 bases: TGTGCCAGTAGCCCCCTGGTTGGCCAGCCCCAGCATTTT. V gene TRBV19 combines with J gene TRBJ1-5; no reliable D call. Germline lookup yields CDR1 LNHDA and CDR2 SQIVND (reference sequence). The length of the CDR3 is 13 residues. Trimming took off 6 bases at V and 7 bases at J, with 13 bases between the two ends.

The chain employs TRBV28 and TRBJ1-1, with D maybe TRBD1 (6 bases). From germline, CDR1 is MDHEN and CDR2 SYDVKM. Trimming pared 11 bases from V and 4 bases from J, leaving 11 bases between. CDR3 length equals 11 residues. In nucleotides, the CDR3 is TGTGCCTATGGCAGGGGCACTGAAGCTTTCTTT. Its protein product is CAYGRGTEAFF.

The CDR3 nucleotides read TGTGCCAGCTCACCGTCGGAGCACTATGGCTACACCTTC. Its translation is CASSPSEHYGYTF. This chain connects TRBV18 to TRBJ1-2; D is unclear. The CDR3 extends over 13 amino acids. V lost 3 bases, J lost 3 bases, and 8 bases lay in between. CDR1 KGHSH and CDR2 LQKENI come from the germline V gene.

A few counts support this clone. The chain uses TRBV19 and TRBJ1-2, with D possibly matching TRBD1 (5 bases). Germline values: CDR1 LNHDA, CDR2 SQIVND (reference sequence). The CDR3 extends over 15 amino acids. The V and J ends lost 3 bases and 2 bases respectively, with 13 bases between them. In DNA, the CDR3 is TGTGCCAGTAGTATCCTCCAGGGTGCCAACTATGGCTACACCTTC. Translating gives CASSILQGANYGYTF.

As DNA, the CDR3 is TGTGCCAGCTCACCACCGCCGGGAAGCCACGAGCAGTACTTC. Protein product: CASSPPPGSHEQYF. The V gene is TRBV18, the J gene TRBJ2-7; D is possibly TRBD2 (5 bases). CDR1 is KGHSH and CDR2 is LQKENI in the germline V gene. Trimming stripped 0 bases from V and 5 bases from J, with 11 bases between. The CDR3 runs to 14 residues. Combining the CDR3 with reference TRBV18 and TRBJ2-7 gives the whole variable domain NAGVMQNPRHLVRRRGQEARLRCSPMKGHSHVYWYRQLPEEGLKFMVYLQKENIIDESGMPKERFSAEFPKEGPSILRIQQVVRGDSAAYFCASSPPPGSHEQYFGPGTRLTVT.

The chain links TRBV6-1 to TRBJ1-4; no clear D gene. CDR3 length: 15 amino acids. Germline V gives CDR1 MNHNS, CDR2 SASEGT. Deletions cut 0 bases from V and 8 bases from J, with 13 bases between. The CDR3 nucleotides read TGTGCCAGCAGTGAAGCGCGAGGGAGTCGGGAAAAACTGTTTTTT. Protein sequence: CASSEARGSREKLFF.

Concerning this clone itself: The same CDR3 is also encoded by other DNA sequences in this sample. The rearrangement uses TRBV11-2 and TRBJ1-2; D might be TRBD1 (5 bases). CDR1 is SGHAT and CDR2 is FQNNGV in the germline V gene. The CDR3 has 13 residues. V lost 1 base and J 2 bases, leaving 5 bases between the germline ends. CDR3 sequence: CASSLGQNYGYTF. The CDR3 bases are TGTGCCAGCAGCTTAGGACAGAACTATGGCTACACCTTC.

This chain links TRBV10-3 with TRBJ2-2; possible D gene TRBD2, 6 bases. The CDR3 runs 13 residues. Germline loops: CDR1 ENHRY, CDR2 SYGVKD. Between the trimmed V and J ends, which lost 9 bases and 1 base, there was a span of 9 bases. CDR3 sequence reads: CAMGTLNTGELFF. The CDR3 region has the DNA TGTGCCATGGGGACTTTGAACACCGGGGAGCTGTTTTTT.